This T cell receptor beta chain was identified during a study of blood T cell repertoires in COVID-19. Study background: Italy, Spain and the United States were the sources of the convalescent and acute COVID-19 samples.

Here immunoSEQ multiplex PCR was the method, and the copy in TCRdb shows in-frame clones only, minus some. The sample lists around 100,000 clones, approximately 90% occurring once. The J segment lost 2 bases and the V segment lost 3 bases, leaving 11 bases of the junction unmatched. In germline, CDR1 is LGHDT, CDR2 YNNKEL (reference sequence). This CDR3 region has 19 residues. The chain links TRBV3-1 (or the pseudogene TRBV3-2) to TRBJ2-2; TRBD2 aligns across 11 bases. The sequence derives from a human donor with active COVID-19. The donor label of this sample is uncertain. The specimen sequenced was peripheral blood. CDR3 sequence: CASSQPPLAGGANTGELFF. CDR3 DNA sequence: TGTGCCAGCAGCCAGCCCCCTCTAGCGGGGGGCGCAAACACCGGGGAGCTGTTTTTT.